This T cell receptor (beta chain) was observed in a study of Ad26.COV2.S vaccination and SARS-CoV-2 variants. The CDR3 contains 15 residues. The junction had 8 bases not matched to a gene; V was cut back by 5 bases and J by 4 bases. The V gene's germline CDR1 is LNHNV and CDR2 YYDKDF (reference sequence). Profiling relied on immunoSEQ multiplex PCR, and the TCRdb table lists in-frame clones only, not all of them. Of around 140,000 clones in the sample, 80% to 90% are singletons; the top ten hold 4% to 6%. Here the sequenced sample was peripheral blood, taken after recovery from COVID-19. This chain uses TRBV15 with TRBJ2-3; 8 bases are shared with TRBD1. The receptor comes from a human donor who had recovered from COVID-19. Here the CDR3 reads CATSPPDRAADTQYF. The CDR3 DNA sequence: TGTGCCACCAGCCCCCCGGACAGGGCGGCAGATACGCAGTATTTT.